This is a list of T cell receptor beta chains from one sample in a study of shared clonotypes between healthy human individuals. Sequenced by immunoSEQ multiplex PCR; TCRdb stores in-frame clones only, minus some. Of a few hundred thousand clones listed, more than 75% were seen once; the top ten hold about a sixth. Sequencing was performed on memory CD8+ T cells sorted from blood. Receptors were obtained from a man younger than 35 in good health. The CDR3 runs from the conserved cysteine through the conserved F or W. Each record gives: CDR3 protein, clone size, D gene, V gene, J gene. A D gene is named only where the DNA matches it firmly. The listing skips clone size in some rows; elsewhere it reads once, few, many or a size class.

cdr3_aa: CASSYSRQDMNTEAFF; clone_size: -; d_call: -; v_call: TRBV6-5; j_call: TRBJ1-1
cdr3_aa: CASSIQGAGYSPLHF; clone_size: -; d_call: TRBD1; v_call: TRBV5-8; j_call: TRBJ1-6
cdr3_aa: CASTLGESNYGYTF; clone_size: once; d_call: -; v_call: TRBV5-1; j_call: TRBJ1-2
cdr3_aa: CASSRVRAGQRTDTQYF; clone_size: -; d_call: -; v_call: TRBV4-3; j_call: TRBJ2-3
cdr3_aa: CASSYYGPQETQYF; clone_size: -; d_call: -; v_call: TRBV6-5; j_call: TRBJ2-5
cdr3_aa: CASSPPQRMNTGELFF; clone_size: -; d_call: -; v_call: TRBV5-1; j_call: TRBJ2-2
cdr3_aa: CASSLGGSPYEQYF; clone_size: once; d_call: -; v_call: TRBV5-6; j_call: TRBJ2-7
cdr3_aa: CAISESDTRLAGGFQETQYF; clone_size: -; d_call: TRBD2; v_call: TRBV10-3; j_call: TRBJ2-5
cdr3_aa: CASSLNPGGANEQFF; clone_size: once; d_call: TRBD1; v_call: TRBV5-1; j_call: TRBJ2-1
cdr3_aa: CASGSGSWTDTQYF; clone_size: -; d_call: TRBD2; v_call: TRBV27; j_call: TRBJ2-3
cdr3_aa: CASSILAGDDNEQFF; clone_size: -; d_call: TRBD2; v_call: TRBV19; j_call: TRBJ2-1
cdr3_aa: CASSPRGTNLAKNIQYF; clone_size: -; d_call: -; v_call: TRBV11-2; j_call: TRBJ2-4
cdr3_aa: CSVEERVNTEAFF; clone_size: -; d_call: -; v_call: TRBV29-1; j_call: TRBJ1-1
cdr3_aa: CATRDRGPYEQYF; clone_size: -; d_call: TRBD1; v_call: TRBV28; j_call: TRBJ2-7
cdr3_aa: CASSLRFASDTQYF; clone_size: -; d_call: -; v_call: TRBV28; j_call: TRBJ2-3
cdr3_aa: CASSLGHESSYNEQFF; clone_size: few; d_call: -; v_call: TRBV10-1; j_call: TRBJ2-1
cdr3_aa: CASSLLPNVYEQFF; clone_size: -; d_call: -; v_call: TRBV27; j_call: TRBJ2-1
cdr3_aa: CASSGLAGTKGELFF; clone_size: -; d_call: TRBD2; v_call: TRBV4-2; j_call: TRBJ2-2
cdr3_aa: CASSPDGAYNEQFF; clone_size: -; d_call: -; v_call: TRBV18; j_call: TRBJ2-1
cdr3_aa: CASSVWGQGKGYEQYF; clone_size: -; d_call: TRBD1; v_call: TRBV5-6; j_call: TRBJ2-7
cdr3_aa: CASSLTLGGEAFF; clone_size: -; d_call: -; v_call: TRBV5-1; j_call: TRBJ1-1
cdr3_aa: CASSFWTESTDTQYF; clone_size: -; d_call: -; v_call: TRBV5-1; j_call: TRBJ2-3
cdr3_aa: CASSYEGSGNQPQHF; clone_size: many; d_call: -; v_call: TRBV6-6; j_call: TRBJ1-5
cdr3_aa: CACDYGYTF; clone_size: -; d_call: -; v_call: TRBV30; j_call: TRBJ1-2
cdr3_aa: CAWSGSGLKQYF; clone_size: -; d_call: -; v_call: TRBV30; j_call: TRBJ2-7
cdr3_aa: CASSAGPGLYF; clone_size: -; d_call: -; v_call: TRBV7-9; j_call: TRBJ2-3
cdr3_aa: CASSGDLTSGQETQYF; clone_size: -; d_call: TRBD2; v_call: TRBV2; j_call: TRBJ2-5
cdr3_aa: CASSFPLAGVGELFF; clone_size: -; d_call: TRBD2; v_call: TRBV7-9; j_call: TRBJ2-2
cdr3_aa: CASSQGASGYSYEQYF; clone_size: -; d_call: TRBD2; v_call: TRBV6-6; j_call: TRBJ2-7